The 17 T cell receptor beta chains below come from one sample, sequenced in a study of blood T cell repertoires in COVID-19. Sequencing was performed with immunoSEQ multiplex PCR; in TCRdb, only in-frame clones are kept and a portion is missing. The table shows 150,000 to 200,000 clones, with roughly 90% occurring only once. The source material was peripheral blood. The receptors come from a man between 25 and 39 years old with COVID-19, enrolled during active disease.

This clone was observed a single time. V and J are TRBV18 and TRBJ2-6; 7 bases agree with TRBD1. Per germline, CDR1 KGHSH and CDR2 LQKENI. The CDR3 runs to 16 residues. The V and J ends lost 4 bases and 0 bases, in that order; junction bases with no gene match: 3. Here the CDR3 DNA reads TGTGCCAGCTCACAACAGGGGCCCTCTGGGGCCAACGTCCTGACTTTC. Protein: CASSQQGPSGANVLTF.

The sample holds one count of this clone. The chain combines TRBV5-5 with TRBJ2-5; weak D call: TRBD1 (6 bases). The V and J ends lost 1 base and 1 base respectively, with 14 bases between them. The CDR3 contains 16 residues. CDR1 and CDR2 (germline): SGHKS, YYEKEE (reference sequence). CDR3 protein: CASSLTPGHLQETQYF. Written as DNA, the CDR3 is TGTGCCAGCAGCTTGACTCCGGGACACCTCCAAGAGACCCAGTACTTC.

CDR3 in amino acids: CATSSVQGPSFEAFF. In nucleotides, the CDR3 is TGTGCCACCAGCAGCGTCCAGGGTCCATCTTTCGAAGCTTTCTTT. This rearrangement joins TRBV15 to TRBJ1-1, with D perhaps matching TRBD1 (5 bases). Trimming pared 3 bases from V and 8 bases from J, leaving 19 bases between. CDR3 length: 15 amino acids. Germline CDR1 and CDR2: LNHNV and YYDKDF (reference sequence). Based on the CDR3 plus reference TRBV15 and TRBJ1-1, the full variable domain is DAMVIQNPRYQVTQFGKPVTLSCSQTLNHNVMYWYQQKSSQAPKLLFHYYDKDFNNEADTPDNFQSRRPNTSFCFLDIRSPGLGDTAMYLCATSSVQGPSFEAFFGQGTRLTVV.

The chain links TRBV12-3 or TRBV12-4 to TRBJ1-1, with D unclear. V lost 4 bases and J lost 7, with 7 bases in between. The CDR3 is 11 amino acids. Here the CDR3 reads CASSSRGEAFF. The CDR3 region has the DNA TGTGCCAGCAGTTCTCGGGGTGAAGCTTTCTTT.

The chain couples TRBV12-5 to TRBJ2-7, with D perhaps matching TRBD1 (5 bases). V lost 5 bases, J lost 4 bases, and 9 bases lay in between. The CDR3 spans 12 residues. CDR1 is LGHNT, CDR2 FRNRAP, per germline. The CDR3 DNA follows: TGTGCTAGTGGTAGAGACAGTTACGAGCAGTACTTC. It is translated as CASGRDSYEQYF. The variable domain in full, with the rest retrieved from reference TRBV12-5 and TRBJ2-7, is DARVTQTPRHKVTEMGQEVTMRCQPILGHNTVFWYRQTMMQGLELLAYFRNRAPLDDSGMPKDRFSAEMPDATLATLKIQPSEPRDSAVYFCASGRDSYEQYFGPGTRLTVT.

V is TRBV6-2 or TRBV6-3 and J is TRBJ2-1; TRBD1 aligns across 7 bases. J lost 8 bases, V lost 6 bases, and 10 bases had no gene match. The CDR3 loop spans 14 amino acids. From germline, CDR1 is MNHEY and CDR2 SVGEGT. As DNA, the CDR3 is TGTGCCAGCAGCCGCCCGACAGGGATCGATGAGCAGTTCTTC. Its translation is CASSRPTGIDEQFF.

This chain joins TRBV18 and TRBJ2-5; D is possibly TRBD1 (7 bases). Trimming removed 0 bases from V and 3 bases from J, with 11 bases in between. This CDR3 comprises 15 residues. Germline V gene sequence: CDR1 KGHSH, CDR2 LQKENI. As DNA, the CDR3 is TGTGCCAGCTCACCACCGGAGGGGGCCGAAGAGACCCAGTACTTC. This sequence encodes CASSPPEGAEETQYF. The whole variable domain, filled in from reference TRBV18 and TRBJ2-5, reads NAGVMQNPRHLVRRRGQEARLRCSPMKGHSHVYWYRQLPEEGLKFMVYLQKENIIDESGMPKERFSAEFPKEGPSILRIQQVVRGDSAAYFCASSPPEGAEETQYFGPGTRLLVL.

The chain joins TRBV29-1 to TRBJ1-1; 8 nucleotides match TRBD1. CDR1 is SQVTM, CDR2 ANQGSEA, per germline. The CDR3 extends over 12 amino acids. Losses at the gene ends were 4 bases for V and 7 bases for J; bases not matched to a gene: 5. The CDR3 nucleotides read TGCAGCGTTGGACAGGGGAGGGTTGAAGCTTTCTTT. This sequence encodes CSVGQGRVEAFF.

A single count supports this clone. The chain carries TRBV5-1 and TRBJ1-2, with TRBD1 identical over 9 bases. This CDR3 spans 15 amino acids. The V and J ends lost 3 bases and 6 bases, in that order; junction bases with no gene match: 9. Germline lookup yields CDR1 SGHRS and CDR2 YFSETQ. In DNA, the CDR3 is TGCGCCAGCAGCTCCTCCGGGACAGGGACGGATGGCTACACCTTC. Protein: CASSSSGTGTDGYTF.

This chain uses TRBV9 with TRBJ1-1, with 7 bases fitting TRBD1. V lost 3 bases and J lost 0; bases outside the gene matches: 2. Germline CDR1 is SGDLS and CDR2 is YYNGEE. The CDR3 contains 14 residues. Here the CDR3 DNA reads TGTGCCAGCAGCGCGGGACAGATGAACACTGAAGCTTTCTTT. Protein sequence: CASSAGQMNTEAFF.

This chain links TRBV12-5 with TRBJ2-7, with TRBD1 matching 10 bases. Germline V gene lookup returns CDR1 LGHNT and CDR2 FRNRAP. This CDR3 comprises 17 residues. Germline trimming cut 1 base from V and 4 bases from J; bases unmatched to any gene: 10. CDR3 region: CASGLDLRDRGYYEQYF. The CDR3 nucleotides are TGTGCTAGTGGTTTGGATCTCCGGGACAGGGGTTATTACGAGCAGTACTTC. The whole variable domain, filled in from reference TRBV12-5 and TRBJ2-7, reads DARVTQTPRHKVTEMGQEVTMRCQPILGHNTVFWYRQTMMQGLELLAYFRNRAPLDDSGMPKDRFSAEMPDATLATLKIQPSEPRDSAVYFCASGLDLRDRGYYEQYFGPGTRLTVT.

CDR3 nucleotides: TGCGCCAGCAGCCAAGATAGTCGGCCAGGGACTAACTATGGCTACACCTTC. The encoded protein is CASSQDSRPGTNYGYTF. The chain employs TRBV4-3 and TRBJ1-2; the D gene is possibly TRBD1 (5 bases). Germline CDR1 reads LGHNA; CDR2 reads YSLEER. CDR3 length: 17 residues. Trimming cost V 0 bases and J 0 bases, with 14 bases left between them.

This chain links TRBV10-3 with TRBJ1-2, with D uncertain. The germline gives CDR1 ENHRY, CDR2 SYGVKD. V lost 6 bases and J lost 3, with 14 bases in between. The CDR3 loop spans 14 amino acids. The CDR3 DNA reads TGTGCCATCAGCAAACAAAGAGGAGACTATGGCTACACCTTC. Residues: CAISKQRGDYGYTF.

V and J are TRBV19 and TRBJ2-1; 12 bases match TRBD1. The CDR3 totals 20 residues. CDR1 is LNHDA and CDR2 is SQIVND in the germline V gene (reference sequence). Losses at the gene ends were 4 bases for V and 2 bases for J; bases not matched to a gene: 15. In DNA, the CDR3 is TGTGCCAGTAGTAAACGGGGACAGGGGGCCCAACAAGCCACCTACAATGAGCAGTTCTTC. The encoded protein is CASSKRGQGAQQATYNEQFF. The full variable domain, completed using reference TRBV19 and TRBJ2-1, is DGGITQSPKYLFRKEGQNVTLSCEQNLNHDAMYWYRQDPGQGLRLIYYSQIVNDFQKGDIAEGYSVSREKKESFPLTVTSAQKNPTAFYLCASSKRGQGAQQATYNEQFFGPGTRLTVL.

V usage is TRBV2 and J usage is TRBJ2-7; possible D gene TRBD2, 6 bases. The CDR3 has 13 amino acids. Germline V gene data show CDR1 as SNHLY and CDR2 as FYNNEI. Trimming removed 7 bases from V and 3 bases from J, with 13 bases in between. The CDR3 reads CASTPGDFYEQYF. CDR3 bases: TGTGCCAGCACCCCGGGGGATTTCTACGAGCAGTACTTC.

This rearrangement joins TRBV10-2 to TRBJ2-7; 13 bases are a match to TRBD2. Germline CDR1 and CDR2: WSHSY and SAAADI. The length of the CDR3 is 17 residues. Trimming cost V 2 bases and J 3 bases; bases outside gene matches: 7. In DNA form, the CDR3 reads TGCGCCAGCAGTGAGCGGGGGGGACTAGCGGGAAGCTACGAGCAGTACTTC. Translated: CASSERGGLAGSYEQYF.

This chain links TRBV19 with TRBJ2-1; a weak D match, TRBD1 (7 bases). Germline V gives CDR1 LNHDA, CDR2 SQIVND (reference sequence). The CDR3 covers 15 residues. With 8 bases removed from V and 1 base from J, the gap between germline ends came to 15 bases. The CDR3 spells CASSQGGDSYNEQFF. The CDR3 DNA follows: TGTGCCAGTTCCCAGGGGGGCGATTCCTACAATGAGCAGTTCTTC.